The entry below describes one T cell receptor (beta chain). Other DNA variants within this sample encode the same CDR3. Profiling relied on immunoSEQ multiplex PCR, and the TCRdb table lists in-frame clones only, not all of them. The sample yields some 79,000 clones, 93% seen once. These data are taken from a study of control samples from healthy donors and cancer patients. J lost 5 bases, V lost 4 bases, and 5 bases had no gene match. Per the germline V gene, CDR1 is SGHRS and CDR2 is YFSETQ. This CDR3 has 14 residues. This chain links TRBV5-1 with TRBJ2-7; 11 bases fit TRBD1. The receptor was derived from a woman in her forties with lung cancer. Input material: PBMCs. CDR3 protein: CASSLGQGADEQYF. The CDR3 DNA reads TGCGCCAGCAGCCTTGGACAGGGGGCTGACGAGCAGTACTTC.